One sample yielded the 12 T cell receptor beta chains listed below, sequenced in a study of blood T cells in healthy people across ages. Together with a sample-barcoded 5' primer, a J-beta primer mix was included in a second PCR lasting about 7 to 11 cycles. TCRdb reanalysed the 5' RACE reads using MiXCR and keeps one entry per CDR3 protein. The sample yields more than 900,000 distinct CDR3 sequences, almost 30% seen once. The sample also formed part of further work on T cells of mothers and their children.

Material: blood. These receptors were collected from a woman aged 40 to 50 in good health.

V and J are TRBV12-3 or TRBV12-4 and TRBJ1-5; TRBD1 might be the D (5 bases). V lost 5 bases, J lost 1 base, and 15 bases lay in between. The CDR3 runs 16 residues. CDR3 loop: CASSGEGLGSNQPQHF. CDR3 DNA sequence: TGTGCCAGCAGTGGGGAGGGGCTGGGGAGCAATCAGCCCCAGCATTTT.

This clonotype was picked up one time. A much larger clone differs by one base, so this may be a read error. The J gene is TRBJ2-3, the V gene TRBV5-1, with TRBD1 matching over 7 bases. The CDR3 spans 14 residues. CDR1 is SGHRS, CDR2 YFSETQ, per germline. The CDR3 spells CTSSFGDSTDTQYF. As DNA, the CDR3 is TGCACCAGCAGCTTTGGGGACAGTACAGATACGCAGTATTTT.

This clonotype was recorded at least ten times. This rearrangement joins TRBV25-1 to TRBJ2-7; D may be TRBD1 or TRBD2 (6 bases each). Germline V CDR1 and CDR2: MGHDK, SYGVNS. The V gene lost 1 base and the J gene lost 1 base, with 11 bases spanning the gap. CDR3 length equals 15 residues. The CDR3 sequence is CASSELGGGSYEQYF. CDR3 DNA: TGTGCCAGCAGTGAATTAGGAGGGGGATCCTACGAGCAGTACTTC.

The sample holds many counts of this clonotype. V usage is TRBV29-1 and J usage is TRBJ1-2, with D unresolved. The ends were cut back, 1 base at V and 5 bases at J, with 11 bases in the middle. Germline CDR1 and CDR2: SQVTM and ANQGSEA. CDR3 length equals 13 residues. This CDR3 is CSVEGQSSYGYTF. The CDR3 coding sequence is TGCAGCGTTGAAGGGCAGTCTTCTTATGGCTACACCTTC.

J is TRBJ2-2 and V is TRBV7-9, with D possibly matching TRBD2 (5 bases). V was shortened by 1 base and J by 2 bases, with 8 bases between the two germline ends. Germline loops: CDR1 SEHNR, CDR2 FQNEAQ (reference sequence). This CDR3 spans 15 amino acids. The DNA of the CDR3 is TGTGCCAGCAGCTTAGGGAGGATTAACACCGGGGAGCTGTTTTTT. Translated, it gives CASSLGRINTGELFF. Full variable domain (rest looked up from reference TRBV7-9 and TRBJ2-2): DTGVSQNPRHKITKRGQNVTFRCDPISEHNRLYWYRQTLGQGPEFLTYFQNEAQLEKSRLLSDRFSAERPKGSFSTLEIQRTEQGDSAMYLCASSLGRINTGELFFGEGSRLTVL.

This clonotype occurred a few times. The rearrangement links TRBV19 to TRBJ1-6, with unresolved D. Germline CDR1 and CDR2: LNHDA and SQIVND (reference sequence). V was trimmed by 8 bases and J by 2 bases, leaving 10 bases between them. This CDR3 region has 14 residues. The CDR3 bases are TGTGCCAGTGCGCTAAGCCCCTATAATTCACCCCTCCACTTT. Amino acids: CASALSPYNSPLHF.

The sample holds a few counts of this clonotype. This rearrangement joins TRBV18 to TRBJ1-3, with 9 bases aligning to TRBD1. This CDR3 region has 17 residues. Germline CDR1 KGHSH, CDR2 LQKENI. V trimming: 3 bases; J trimming: 1 base; junction bases outside the gene matches: 7. In DNA, the CDR3 is TGTGCCAGCTCACCTAATGGACAGGGGATTTCTGGAAACACCATATATTTT. Protein: CASSPNGQGISGNTIYF.

This clonotype was detected ten times or more. The V gene is TRBV20-1, the J gene TRBJ2-7; no definite D call. Germline V gene data show CDR1 as DFQATT and CDR2 as SNEGSKA (reference sequence). The CDR3 sequence is 11 residues long. Between the trimmed V and J ends, which lost 0 bases and 4 bases, there was a span of 4 bases. Here the CDR3 DNA reads TGCAGTGCTAGAGAACGGTACGAGCAGTACTTC. It translates to CSARERYEQYF.

This clonotype was found a few times. The J gene is TRBJ1-5, the V gene TRBV20-1; TRBD1 aligns across 7 bases. The CDR3 totals 14 residues. Germline CDR1 is DFQATT and CDR2 is SNEGSKA (reference sequence). Trimming cost V 5 bases and J 2 bases; bases outside gene matches: 6. The CDR3 coding sequence is TGCAGTGCTTTCAGGGGGGGCCGCAATCAGCCCCAGCATTTT. This sequence encodes CSAFRGGRNQPQHF.

This clonotype was counted a few times. A clone one base away is much larger, so this may be a read error. This sequence joins TRBV6-1 and TRBJ2-5, with TRBD2 matching 7 bases. From germline, CDR1 is MNHNS and CDR2 SASEGT. The J segment lost 5 bases and the V segment lost 4 bases, leaving 13 bases of the junction unmatched. This CDR3 comprises 16 residues. The CDR3 reads CASSGGRLALWETQYF. CDR3 in DNA: TGTGCCAGCAGTGGAGGGCGACTAGCCCTATGGGAGACCCAGTACTTC.

This chain connects TRBV28 to TRBJ1-1; TRBD1 might be the D (5 bases). The CDR3 loop spans 13 amino acids. Germline V gene lookup returns CDR1 MDHEN and CDR2 SYDVKM. The V end lost 7 bases, the J end lost 8 bases, and 17 bases lay between the germline ends. The chain's CDR3 is CASTGTGPKEAFF. The CDR3 bases are TGTGCCAGCACCGGGACTGGCCCCAAGGAAGCTTTCTTT. The variable domain in full, with the rest retrieved from reference TRBV28 and TRBJ1-1, is DVKVTQSSRYLVKRTGEKVFLECVQDMDHENMFWYRQDPGLGLRLIYFSYDVKMKEKGDIPEGYSVSREKKERFSLILESASTNQTSMYLCASTGTGPKEAFFGQGTRLTVV.

This clonotype was observed at least ten times. The chain is built from TRBV7-3 and TRBJ1-1; tentatively, D is TRBD1 (6 bases). Germline CDR1 SGHTA, CDR2 FQGTGA. This CDR3 comprises 13 residues. V was shortened by 5 bases and J by 5 bases, with 12 bases between the two germline ends. CDR3 sequence reads: CASSAGVRTEAFF. Written as DNA, the CDR3 is TGTGCCAGCAGCGCAGGGGTCCGGACTGAAGCTTTCTTT.